The source of this T cell receptor beta chain is a study of human T cells and chemical hapten exposure. Described time point: pre-sensitization, week 0. The treatment here: therapeutic diphenylcyclopropenone sensitization with weekly scalp DPC. TCRdb analysed the RACE reads with MiXCR anew, one entry per CDR3 protein. The sample holds 300,000 to 450,000 distinct CDR3 sequences, 4.5% to 6% seen once. Germline-derived CDR1 and CDR2 are SNHLY and FYNNEI. CDR3 size: 13 residues. Trimming left V 9 bases short and J 4 bases short, with 13 bases between. This TCR was sampled from a woman aged 45-59 years with alopecia areata. Some clones in this sample may be carry-over from other donors' samples. The chain has TRBV2 and TRBJ1-3; D gene uncertain. The sample was whole blood, taken in connection with sensitization to the hapten diphenylcyclopropenone (DPC). The CDR3, as DNA: TGTGCCAGTTCTGGAGCTGGCGGAAACACCATATATTTT. Its protein product is CASSGAGGNTIYF.